This TCR beta chain derives from a study of regulatory T cells in long-lasting Graves disease. Relying on iRepertoire HTBI primers and Arm-PCR of CDR3 regions, the team built TCR beta libraries. In TCRdb, the multiplex PCR reads were re-called with MiXCR into one record per CDR3 protein. The sample shows about 460,000 distinct CDR3 sequences, 14% of them seen only once. Time point defined: newly diagnosed GD, antithyroid drugs for less than 3 months. PBMCs provided the RNA from which the TCR library was made. It was by American Thyroid Association guidelines that Graves' disease was diagnosed. A peripheral blood sample, approximately 10 milliliters in volume, was drawn into EDTA tubes. Study results and limitations: Preferential use of TRBV28, TRBJ1-2 and TRBJ2-5 was seen in persistent disease.

This clonotype was detected many times. Its specificity is not known. V was pared by 3 bases and J by 3 bases, with 3 bases of the junction left unmatched. Germline CDR1 SNHLY, CDR2 FYNNEI. This CDR3 comprises 15 residues. The same specimen was also included in a second study, on T cells in Graves' hyperthyroidism and ophthalmopathy.

This rearrangement joins TRBV2 to TRBJ2-1; 9 bases map to TRBD2. The clonotype was recovered from a woman between 45 and 65 years old with Graves disease. Source: peripheral blood mononuclear cells (PBMCs), taken at new diagnosis, from a patient treated with antithyroid drugs. CDR3 sequence reads: CASSEMREGYNEQFF. The CDR3 nucleotides are TGTGCCAGCAGTGAGATGCGGGAGGGCTACAATGAGCAGTTCTTC.